This entry features one T cell receptor (beta chain) sequence. Its antigen remains unknown. This sample is part of a study of cytomegalovirus exposure and HLA in healthy donors. It was with 60 Vbeta and 13 Jbeta primers that the PCR ran. Some clones are missing from TCRdb's copy, which holds only in-frame ones; the method was immunoSEQ multiplex PCR. The data contain 150,000 to 200,000 clones, about 77% of them singletons. Study observations and caveats: Relative to the approximately 680-donor mean, N-insertions were reportedly fewer in an Asian-associated ancestry cluster in a later analysis.

Deletions cut 0 bases from V and 0 bases from J, with 6 bases between. Germline CDR1 reads MNHEY; CDR2 reads SVGAGI. The CDR3 covers 14 residues. While unrecorded immune exposures were likely, the donors were nominally healthy when sampled. The chain carries TRBV6-5 and TRBJ2-7, with unresolved D. This receptor was identified in a man between 18 and 35 years old in good health and CMV-seropositive. Sequencing was performed on PBMCs. The CDR3 DNA is TGTGCCAGCAGTTACTCACCGGGCTCCTACGAGCAGTACTTC. It codes for CASSYSPGSYEQYF.